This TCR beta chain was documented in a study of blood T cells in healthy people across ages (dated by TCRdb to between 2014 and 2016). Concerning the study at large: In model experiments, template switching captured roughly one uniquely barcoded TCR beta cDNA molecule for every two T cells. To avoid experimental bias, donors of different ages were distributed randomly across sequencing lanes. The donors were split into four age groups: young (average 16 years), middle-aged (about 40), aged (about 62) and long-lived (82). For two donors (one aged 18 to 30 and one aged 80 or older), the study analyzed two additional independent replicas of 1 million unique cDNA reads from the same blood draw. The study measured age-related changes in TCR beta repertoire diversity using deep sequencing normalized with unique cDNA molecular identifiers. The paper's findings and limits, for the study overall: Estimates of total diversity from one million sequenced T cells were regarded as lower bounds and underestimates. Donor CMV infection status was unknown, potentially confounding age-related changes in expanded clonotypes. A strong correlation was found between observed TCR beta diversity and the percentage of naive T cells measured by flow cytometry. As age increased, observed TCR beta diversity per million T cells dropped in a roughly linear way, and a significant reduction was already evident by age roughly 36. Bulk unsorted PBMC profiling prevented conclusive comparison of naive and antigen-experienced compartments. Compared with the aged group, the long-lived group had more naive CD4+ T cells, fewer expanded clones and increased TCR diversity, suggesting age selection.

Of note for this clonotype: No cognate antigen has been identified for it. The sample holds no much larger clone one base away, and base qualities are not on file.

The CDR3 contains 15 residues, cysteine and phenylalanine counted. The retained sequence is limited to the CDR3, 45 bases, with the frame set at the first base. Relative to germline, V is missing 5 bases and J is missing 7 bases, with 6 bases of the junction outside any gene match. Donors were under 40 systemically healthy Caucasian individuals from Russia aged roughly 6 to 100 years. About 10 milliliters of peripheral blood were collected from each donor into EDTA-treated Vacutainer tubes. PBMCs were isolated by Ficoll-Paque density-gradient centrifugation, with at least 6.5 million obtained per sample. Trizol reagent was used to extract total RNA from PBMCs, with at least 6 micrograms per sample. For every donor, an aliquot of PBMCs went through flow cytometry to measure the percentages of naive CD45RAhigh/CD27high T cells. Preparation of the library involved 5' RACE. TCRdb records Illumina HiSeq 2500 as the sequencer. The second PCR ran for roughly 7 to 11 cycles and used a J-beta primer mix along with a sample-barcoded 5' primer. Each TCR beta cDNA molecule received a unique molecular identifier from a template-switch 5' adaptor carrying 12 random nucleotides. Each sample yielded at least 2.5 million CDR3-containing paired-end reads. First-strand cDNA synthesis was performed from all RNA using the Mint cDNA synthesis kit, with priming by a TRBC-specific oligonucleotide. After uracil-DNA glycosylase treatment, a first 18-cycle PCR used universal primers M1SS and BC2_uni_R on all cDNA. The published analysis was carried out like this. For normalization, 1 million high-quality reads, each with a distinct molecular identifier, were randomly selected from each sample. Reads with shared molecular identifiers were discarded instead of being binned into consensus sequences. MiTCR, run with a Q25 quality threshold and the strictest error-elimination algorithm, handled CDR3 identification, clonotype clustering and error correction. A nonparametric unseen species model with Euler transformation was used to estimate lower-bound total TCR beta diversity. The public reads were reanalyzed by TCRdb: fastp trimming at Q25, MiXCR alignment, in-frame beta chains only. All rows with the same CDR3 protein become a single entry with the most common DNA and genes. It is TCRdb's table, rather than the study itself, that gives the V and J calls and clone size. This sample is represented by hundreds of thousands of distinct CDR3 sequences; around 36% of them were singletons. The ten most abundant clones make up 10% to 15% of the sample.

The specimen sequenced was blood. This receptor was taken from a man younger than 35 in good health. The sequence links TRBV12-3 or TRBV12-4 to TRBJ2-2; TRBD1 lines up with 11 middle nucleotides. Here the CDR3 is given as CASSGTGGSVGELFF. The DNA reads TGTGCCAGCAGTGGGACAGGGGGGTCTGTCGGGGAGCTGTTTTTT.